This T cell receptor beta chain derives from a study of lymphopenia after photon versus proton radiotherapy (dated by TCRdb to about 2019). Broadly, across the study: In patients with gastrointestinal tumors who developed high-grade lymphopenia, the study compared the immunological effects of photon radiation therapy with those of proton radiation therapy. The goal of the study was to characterize the differences between the two radiation modalities in how they affect the immune system. A cohort of around 18 patients with gastrointestinal tumors who received either photon or proton therapy and subsequently developed lymphopenia was included. Results the study describes overall, beyond this receptor: After the lymphocyte count nadir, repertoires from photon-treated patients showed oligoclonal expansion, particularly of CD8+ Temra cells, and this expansion drove the decline in diversity. The survival association was assessed only in patients who died, and better survival with proton therapy was presented by the authors as a possibility rather than a demonstrated result. During treatment, patients who received proton therapy stayed relatively stable, whereas patients who received photon therapy lost naive T cells and TCR diversity and gained effector/memory populations. Across the cohort, among patients who died, a greater drop in TCR diversity after the nadir was inversely correlated with overall survival time.

As to this clone: No cognate antigen has been identified for it. The input lacks base qualities; no much larger clone sits a single base away.

Libraries came from the immunoSEQ multiplex PCR assay. Deep sequencing of rearranged TCR beta loci, alongside multiparametric flow cytometry, was used to profile T cell repertoires. The immuneACCESS repertoire file appears here via TCRdb, limited to in-frame rearrangements. These files lack a portion of the clones; in checked studies, under half of the deficit traces to unresolved V genes, and the cause of the others is not known. In all, the sample holds about 45,000 clones, and roughly 85% of those were seen once. Around 2.2% of the sample belongs to the ten largest clones. Sequencing was performed on peripheral blood, taken from a patient treated with photon-based radiotherapy. The receptor's source is a man aged 40-49 years with gastric cancer.

The DNA sequence is given as TGTGCCAGCAGCGCGGGACAGGGGATTTACGAGCAGTACTTC. This encodes CASSAGQGIYEQYF. Recombination connected TRBV5-4 to TRBJ2-7; the junction holds 10 bases that match TRBD1. Ends trimmed: V by 4 bases, J by 4 bases; bases unmatched to a gene: 5. For CDR1 and CDR2, the germline V gene (reference sequence) lists SGHNT and YYREEE. The CDR3, from cysteine to phenylalanine, totals 14 residues. CDR3 DNA is the only sequence kept; it has 42 bases, read in frame from the first base.